The rows below give T cell receptor beta chains drawn from one sample of a study of blood T cells in healthy people across ages. One entry per CDR3 protein results from TCRdb running MiXCR on the 5' RACE reads. The table has about 930,000 distinct CDR3 sequences, 25% to 35% seen once; the top ten hold around 9.6%. This same sample was also taken into another study, of T cells of mothers and their children.

The sample consisted of blood. The receptors were sampled from a woman aged 40 to 50 in good health. Each CDR3 is given with its conserved first and last residue. D genes are given only for firm matches. Some rows mark clone size as missing; the rest say once, few, many or name a class of expanded clone.

V: TRBV2; J: TRBJ2-7; size: few; D: TRBD1; CDR3: CASSLSAGTGFYEQYF; DNA: TGTGCCAGCAGCCTAAGCGCAGGGACAGGTTTCTACGAGCAGTACTTC
V: TRBV5-5; J: TRBJ1-2; size: .; D: TRBD1; CDR3: CASSTSTGSGWGYTF; DNA: TGTGCCAGCAGCACCTCGACAGGGTCGGGCTGGGGCTACACCTTC
V: TRBV5-1; J: TRBJ2-5; size: once; D: .; CDR3: CASSPSPGAWEQYF; DNA: TGCGCCAGCAGCCCATCGCCGGGGGCTTGGGAGCAGTACTTC
V: TRBV7-8; J: TRBJ2-7; size: few; D: .; CDR3: CASTFLGRGNVGYEQYF; DNA: TGTGCCAGCACCTTCCTCGGGCGGGGCAACGTGGGCTACGAGCAGTACTTC
V: TRBV20-1; J: TRBJ2-1; size: .; D: .; CDR3: CSASFRDCNEQFF; DNA: TGCAGTGCTAGTTTCCGGGACTGCAATGAGCAGTTCTTC
V: TRBV20-1; J: TRBJ1-2; size: .; D: .; CDR3: CSARVASANYGYTF; DNA: TGCAGTGCTAGAGTAGCCAGCGCTAACTATGGCTACACCTTC
V: TRBV6-6; J: TRBJ2-7; size: .; D: .; CDR3: CASSPYSSETYEQYF; DNA: TGTGCCAGCAGTCCCTATTCTAGCGAAACCTACGAGCAGTACTTC
V: TRBV15; J: TRBJ2-3; size: few; D: .; CDR3: CATSRDPTDTQYF; DNA: TGTGCCACCAGCAGAGATCCCACAGATACGCAGTATTTT
V: TRBV20-1; J: TRBJ1-1; size: .; D: .; CDR3: CSGTLGLYMNTEAFF; DNA: TGCAGTGGTACCTTGGGCCTATACATGAACACTGAAGCTTTCTTT
V: TRBV2; J: TRBJ2-7; size: few; D: .; CDR3: CASRTGTIDKSYEQYF; DNA: TGTGCCAGCAGAACCGGGACAATTGATAAGAGCTACGAGCAGTACTTC
V: TRBV7-2; J: TRBJ2-1; size: .; D: TRBD1; CDR3: CASSLRDRGSYEQFF; DNA: TGTGCCAGCAGCTTACGGGACAGGGGCTCCTACGAGCAGTTCTTC
V: TRBV29-1; J: TRBJ1-2; size: few; D: .; CDR3: CSVRGRHGPYGYTF; DNA: TGCAGCGTGCGTGGCAGACACGGGCCCTATGGCTACACCTTC
V: TRBV7-8; J: TRBJ2-7; size: many; D: .; CDR3: CASSLVYGPYEQYF; DNA: TGTGCCAGCAGCTTAGTCTACGGTCCCTACGAGCAGTACTTC
V: TRBV28; J: TRBJ1-5; size: .; D: .; CDR3: CASSHRQSGQPQHF; DNA: TGTGCCAGCAGCCACAGGCAATCCGGTCAGCCCCAGCATTTT
V: TRBV7-9; J: TRBJ1-6; size: few; D: .; CDR3: CASINVVGQNSPLHF; DNA: TGTGCCAGCATCAACGTTGTGGGTCAGAATTCACCCCTCCACTTT
V: TRBV20-1; J: TRBJ2-7; size: .; D: .; CDR3: CSARDGGGSYNEQYF; DNA: TGCAGTGCTAGAGACGGGGGCGGCTCCTACAATGAGCAGTACTTC
V: TRBV4-1; J: TRBJ2-5; size: .; D: .; CDR3: CASSQGIVTKETQYF; DNA: TGCGCCAGCAGCCAAGGGATAGTTACTAAAGAGACCCAGTACTTC